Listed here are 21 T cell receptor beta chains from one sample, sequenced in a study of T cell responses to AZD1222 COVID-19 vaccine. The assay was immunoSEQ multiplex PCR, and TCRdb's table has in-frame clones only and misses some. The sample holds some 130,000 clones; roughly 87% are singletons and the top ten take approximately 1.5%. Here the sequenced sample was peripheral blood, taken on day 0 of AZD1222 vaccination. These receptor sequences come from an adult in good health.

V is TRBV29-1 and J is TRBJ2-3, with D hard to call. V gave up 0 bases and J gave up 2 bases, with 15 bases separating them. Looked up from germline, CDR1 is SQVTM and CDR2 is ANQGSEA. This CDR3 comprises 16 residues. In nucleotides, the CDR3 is TGCAGCGTTGAAGACCGCGATGGGGTCACCACAGATACGCAGTATTTT. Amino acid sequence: CSVEDRDGVTTDTQYF.

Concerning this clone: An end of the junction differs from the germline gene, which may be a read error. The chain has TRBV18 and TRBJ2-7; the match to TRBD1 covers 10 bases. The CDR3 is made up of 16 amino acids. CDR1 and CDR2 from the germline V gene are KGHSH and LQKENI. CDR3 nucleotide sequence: TGTGCCGGCTCACTTCGACAGGGGGCAGCTTTTGTTGAGCAGTACTTC. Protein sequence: CAGSLRQGAAFVEQYF.

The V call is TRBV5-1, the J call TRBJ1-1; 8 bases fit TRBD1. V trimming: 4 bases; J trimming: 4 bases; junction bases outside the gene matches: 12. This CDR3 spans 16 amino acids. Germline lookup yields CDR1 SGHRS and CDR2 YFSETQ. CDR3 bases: TGCGCCAGCAGCCCTGGACAGGGTATCATCGCCACTGAAGCTTTCTTT. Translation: CASSPGQGIIATEAFF.

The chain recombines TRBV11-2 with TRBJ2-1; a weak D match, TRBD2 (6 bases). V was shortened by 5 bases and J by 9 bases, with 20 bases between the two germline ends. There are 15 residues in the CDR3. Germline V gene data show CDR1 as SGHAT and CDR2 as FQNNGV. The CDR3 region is CASSPWGRLEVEQFF. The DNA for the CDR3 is TGTGCCAGCAGCCCCTGGGGAAGACTAGAGGTTGAGCAGTTCTTC.

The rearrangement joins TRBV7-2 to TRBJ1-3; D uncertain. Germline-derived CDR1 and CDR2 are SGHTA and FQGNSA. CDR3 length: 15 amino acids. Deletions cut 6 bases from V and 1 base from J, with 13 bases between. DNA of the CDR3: TGTGCCAGCAGTCCCAGTCCCGGATCTGGAAACACCATATATTTT. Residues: CASSPSPGSGNTIYF.

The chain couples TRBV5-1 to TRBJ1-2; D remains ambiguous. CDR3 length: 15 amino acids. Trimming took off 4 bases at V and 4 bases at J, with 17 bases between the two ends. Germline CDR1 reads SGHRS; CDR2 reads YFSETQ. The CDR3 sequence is CASSPRAPEGYGYTF. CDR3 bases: TGCGCCAGCAGCCCCCGGGCCCCTGAGGGCTATGGCTACACCTTC.

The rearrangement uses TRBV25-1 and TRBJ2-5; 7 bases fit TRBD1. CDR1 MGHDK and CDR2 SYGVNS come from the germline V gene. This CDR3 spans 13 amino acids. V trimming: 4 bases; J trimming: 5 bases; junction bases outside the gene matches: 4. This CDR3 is CASSGQGLETQYF. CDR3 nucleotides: TGTGCCAGCAGTGGACAGGGTTTGGAGACCCAGTACTTC.

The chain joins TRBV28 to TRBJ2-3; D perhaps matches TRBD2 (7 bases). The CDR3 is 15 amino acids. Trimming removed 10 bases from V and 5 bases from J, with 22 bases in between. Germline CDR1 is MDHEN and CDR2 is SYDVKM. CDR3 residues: CATDPGGATGDTQYF. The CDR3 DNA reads TGTGCCACCGACCCTGGGGGGGCTACGGGAGATACGCAGTATTTT.

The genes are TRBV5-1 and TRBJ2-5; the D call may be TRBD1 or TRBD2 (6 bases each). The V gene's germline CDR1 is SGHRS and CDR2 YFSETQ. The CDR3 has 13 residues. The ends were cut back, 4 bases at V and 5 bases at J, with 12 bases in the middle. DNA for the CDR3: TGCGCCAGCAGCATGTCGGGGGCTGAGACCCAGTACTTC. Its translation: CASSMSGAETQYF.

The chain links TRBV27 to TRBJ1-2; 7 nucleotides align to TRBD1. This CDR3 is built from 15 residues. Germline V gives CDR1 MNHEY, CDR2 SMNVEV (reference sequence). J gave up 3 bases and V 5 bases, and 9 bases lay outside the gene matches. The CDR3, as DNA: TGTGCCAGCAGTCAAGTAGGGGGCGCTGACTATGGCTACACCTTC. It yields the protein CASSQVGGADYGYTF.

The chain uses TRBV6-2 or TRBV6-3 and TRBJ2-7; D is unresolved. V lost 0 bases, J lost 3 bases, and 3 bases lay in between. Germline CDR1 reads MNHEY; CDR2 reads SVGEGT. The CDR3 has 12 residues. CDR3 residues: CASSYSSYEQYF. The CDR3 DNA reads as TGTGCCAGCAGTTACTCCAGCTACGAGCAGTACTTC.

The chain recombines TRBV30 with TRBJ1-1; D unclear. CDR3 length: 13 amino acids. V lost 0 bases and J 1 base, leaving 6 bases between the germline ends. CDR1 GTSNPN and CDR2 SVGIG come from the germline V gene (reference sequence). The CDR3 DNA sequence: TGTGCCTGGAGTGTAGAGGCGAACACTGAAGCTTTCTTT. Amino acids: CAWSVEANTEAFF.

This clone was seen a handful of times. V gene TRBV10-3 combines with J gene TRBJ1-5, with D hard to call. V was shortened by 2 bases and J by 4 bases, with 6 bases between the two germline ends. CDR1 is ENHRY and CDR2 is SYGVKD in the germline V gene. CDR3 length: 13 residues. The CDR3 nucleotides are TGTGCCATCAGTGAGGCGGTGAATCAGCCCCAGCATTTT. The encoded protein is CAISEAVNQPQHF.

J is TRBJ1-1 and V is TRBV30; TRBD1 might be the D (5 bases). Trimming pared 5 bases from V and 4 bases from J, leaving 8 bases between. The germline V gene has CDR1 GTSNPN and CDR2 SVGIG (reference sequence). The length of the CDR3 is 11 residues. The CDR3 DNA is TGTGCCTGGTCTAGGGGCACTGAAGCTTTCTTT. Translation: CAWSRGTEAFF.

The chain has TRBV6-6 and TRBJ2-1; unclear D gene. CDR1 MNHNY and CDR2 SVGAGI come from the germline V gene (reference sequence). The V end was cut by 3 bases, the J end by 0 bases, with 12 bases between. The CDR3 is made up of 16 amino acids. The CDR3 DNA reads TGTGCCAGCAGTTATCTCCGCGGTCACTCCTACAATGAGCAGTTCTTC. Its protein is CASSYLRGHSYNEQFF.

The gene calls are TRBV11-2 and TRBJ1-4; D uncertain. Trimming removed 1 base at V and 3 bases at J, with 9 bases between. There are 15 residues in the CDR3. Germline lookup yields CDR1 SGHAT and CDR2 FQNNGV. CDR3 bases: TGTGCCAGCAGCTTAGTCCGCGACTCTAATGAAAAACTGTTTTTT. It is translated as CASSLVRDSNEKLFF.

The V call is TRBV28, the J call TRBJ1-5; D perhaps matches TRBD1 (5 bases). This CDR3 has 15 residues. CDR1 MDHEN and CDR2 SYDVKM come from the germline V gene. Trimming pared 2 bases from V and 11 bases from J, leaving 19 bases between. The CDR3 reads CASSLVGVLPRAQHF. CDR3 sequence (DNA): TGTGCCAGCAGTTTAGTAGGGGTCCTACCGAGGGCCCAGCATTTT.

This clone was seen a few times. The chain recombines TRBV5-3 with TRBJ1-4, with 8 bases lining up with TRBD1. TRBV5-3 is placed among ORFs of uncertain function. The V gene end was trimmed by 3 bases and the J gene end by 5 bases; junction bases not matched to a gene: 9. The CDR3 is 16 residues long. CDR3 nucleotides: TGTGCCAGAAGCTCCTCGCGGACAGGGAAAAATGAAAAACTGTTTTTT. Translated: CARSSSRTGKNEKLFF.

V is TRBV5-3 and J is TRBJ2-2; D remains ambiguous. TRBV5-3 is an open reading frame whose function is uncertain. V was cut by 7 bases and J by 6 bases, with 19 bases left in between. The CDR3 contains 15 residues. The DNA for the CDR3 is TGTGCCAGACCCCGCGAGCAGGTCCCCCCCGGGGAGCTGTTTTTT. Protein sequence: CARPREQVPPGELFF.

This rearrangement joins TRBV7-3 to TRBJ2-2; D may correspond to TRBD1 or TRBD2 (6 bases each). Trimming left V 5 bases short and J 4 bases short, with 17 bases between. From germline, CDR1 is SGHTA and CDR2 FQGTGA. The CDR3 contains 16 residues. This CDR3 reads CASSPTRRGLTGELFF. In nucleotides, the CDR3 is TGTGCCAGCAGCCCCACACGACGGGGGCTCACCGGGGAGCTGTTTTTT. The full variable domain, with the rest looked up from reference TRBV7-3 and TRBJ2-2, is GAGVSQTPSNKVTEKGKYVELRCDPISGHTALYWYRQSLGQGPEFLIYFQGTGAADDSGLPNDRFFAVRPEGSVSTLKIQRTERGDSAVYLCASSPTRRGLTGELFFGEGSRLTVL.

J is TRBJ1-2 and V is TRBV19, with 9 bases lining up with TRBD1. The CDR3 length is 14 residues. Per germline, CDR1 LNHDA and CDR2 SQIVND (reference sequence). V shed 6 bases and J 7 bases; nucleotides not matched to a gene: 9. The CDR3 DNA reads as TGTGCCAGTAGGCCGGGACAGGGAATCGGTGGCTACACCTTC. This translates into CASRPGQGIGGYTF.